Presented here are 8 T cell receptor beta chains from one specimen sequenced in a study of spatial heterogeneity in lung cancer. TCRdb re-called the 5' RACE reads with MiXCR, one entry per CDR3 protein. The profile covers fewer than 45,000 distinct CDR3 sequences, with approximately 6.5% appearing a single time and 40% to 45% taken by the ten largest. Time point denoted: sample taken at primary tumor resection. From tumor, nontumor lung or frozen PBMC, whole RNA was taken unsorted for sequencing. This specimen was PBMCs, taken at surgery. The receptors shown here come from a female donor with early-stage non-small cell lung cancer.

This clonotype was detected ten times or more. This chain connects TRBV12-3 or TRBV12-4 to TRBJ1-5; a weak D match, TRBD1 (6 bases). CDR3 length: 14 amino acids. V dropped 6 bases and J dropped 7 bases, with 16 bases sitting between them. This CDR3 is CASSPRTEGQPQHF. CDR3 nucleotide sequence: TGTGCCAGCAGCCCTAGGACAGAAGGGCAGCCCCAGCATTTT.

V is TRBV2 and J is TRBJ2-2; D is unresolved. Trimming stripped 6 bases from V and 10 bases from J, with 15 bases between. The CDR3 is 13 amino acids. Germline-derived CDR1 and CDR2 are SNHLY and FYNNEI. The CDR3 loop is CASSYVDAVELFF. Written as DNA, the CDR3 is TGTGCCAGCAGCTACGTTGATGCCGTGGAGCTGTTTTTT.

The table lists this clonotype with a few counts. The chain's CDR3 is CSAPHQISTDTQYF. DNA of the CDR3: TGCAGTGCCCCTCACCAGATTAGCACAGATACGCAGTATTTT. The chain employs TRBV20-1 and TRBJ2-3, with D hard to call. The germline V and J ends were trimmed by 6 bases and 0 bases, with 13 bases remaining between them. The CDR3 is 14 amino acids. CDR1 is DFQATT, CDR2 SNEGSKA, per germline (reference sequence).

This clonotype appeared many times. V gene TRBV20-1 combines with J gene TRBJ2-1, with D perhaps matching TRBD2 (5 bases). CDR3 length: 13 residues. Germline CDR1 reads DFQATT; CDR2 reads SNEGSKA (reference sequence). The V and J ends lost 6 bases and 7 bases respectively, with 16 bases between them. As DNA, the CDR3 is TGCAGTGCAACCGTCCCGACGGGAAATGAGCAGTTCTTC. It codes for CSATVPTGNEQFF.

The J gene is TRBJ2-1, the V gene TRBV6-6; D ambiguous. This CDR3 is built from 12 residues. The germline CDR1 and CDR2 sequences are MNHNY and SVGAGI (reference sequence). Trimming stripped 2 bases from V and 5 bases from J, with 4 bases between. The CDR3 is CASSYGDNEQFF. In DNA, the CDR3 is TGTGCCAGCAGTTACGGGGACAATGAGCAGTTCTTC.

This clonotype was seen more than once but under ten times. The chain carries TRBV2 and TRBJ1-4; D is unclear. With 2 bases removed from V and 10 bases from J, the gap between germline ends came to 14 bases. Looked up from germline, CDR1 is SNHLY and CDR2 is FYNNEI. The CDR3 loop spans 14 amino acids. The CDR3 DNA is TGTGCCAGCAGTGAAAGTAGTAGGGAAGGAAAACTGTTTTTT. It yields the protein CASSESSREGKLFF.

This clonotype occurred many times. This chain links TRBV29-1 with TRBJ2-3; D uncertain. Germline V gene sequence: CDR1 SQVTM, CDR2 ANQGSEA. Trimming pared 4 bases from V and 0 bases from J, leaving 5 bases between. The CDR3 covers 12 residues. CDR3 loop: CSVGSSTDTQYF. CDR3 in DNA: TGCAGCGTTGGGTCTAGCACAGATACGCAGTATTTT.

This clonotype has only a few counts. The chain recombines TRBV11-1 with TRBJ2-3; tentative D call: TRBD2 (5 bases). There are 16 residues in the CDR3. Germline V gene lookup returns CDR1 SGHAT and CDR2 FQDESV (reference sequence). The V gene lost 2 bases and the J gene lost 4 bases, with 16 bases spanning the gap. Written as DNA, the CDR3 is TGTGCCAGCAGCTTAATTGGGAACCTAGCAGCAGATACGCAGTATTTT. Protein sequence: CASSLIGNLAADTQYF.